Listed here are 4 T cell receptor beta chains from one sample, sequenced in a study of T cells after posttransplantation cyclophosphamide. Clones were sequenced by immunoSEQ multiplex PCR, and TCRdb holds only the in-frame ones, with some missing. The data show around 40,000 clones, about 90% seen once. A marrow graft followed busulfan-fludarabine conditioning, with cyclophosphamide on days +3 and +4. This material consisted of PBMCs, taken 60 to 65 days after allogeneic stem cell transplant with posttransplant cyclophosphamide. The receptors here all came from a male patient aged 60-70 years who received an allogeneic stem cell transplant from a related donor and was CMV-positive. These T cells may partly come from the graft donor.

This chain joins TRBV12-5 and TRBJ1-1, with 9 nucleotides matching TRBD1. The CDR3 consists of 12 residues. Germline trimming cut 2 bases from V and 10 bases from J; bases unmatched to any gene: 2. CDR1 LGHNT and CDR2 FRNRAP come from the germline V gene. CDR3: CASGLQDRGAFF. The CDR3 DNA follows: TGTGCTAGTGGTTTGCAGGACAGGGGAGCTTTCTTT.

CDR3 DNA: TGTGCCAGCAGCGTAGAATGGCAGGATGAAAAACTGTTTTTT. It encodes CASSVEWQDEKLFF. The V and J genes are TRBV9 and TRBJ1-4; D is ambiguous. V was shortened by 0 bases and J by 6 bases, with 9 bases between the two germline ends. This CDR3 contains 14 residues. The germline gives CDR1 SGDLS, CDR2 YYNGEE.

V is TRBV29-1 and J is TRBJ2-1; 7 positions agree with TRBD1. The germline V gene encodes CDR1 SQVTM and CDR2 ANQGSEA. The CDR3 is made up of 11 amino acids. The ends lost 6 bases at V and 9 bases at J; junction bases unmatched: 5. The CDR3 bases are TGCAGCGTACAGACAGGGCGTGAGCAGTTCTTC. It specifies CSVQTGREQFF.

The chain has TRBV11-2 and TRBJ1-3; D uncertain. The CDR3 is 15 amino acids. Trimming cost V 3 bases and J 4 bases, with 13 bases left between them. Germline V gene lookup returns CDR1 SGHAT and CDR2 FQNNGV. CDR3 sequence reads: CASSFLSIEGNTIYF. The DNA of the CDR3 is TGTGCCAGCAGCTTTCTCTCAATAGAGGGAAACACCATATATTTT. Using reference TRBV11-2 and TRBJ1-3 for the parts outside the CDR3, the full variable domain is EAGVAQSPRYKIIEKRQSVAFWCNPISGHATLYWYQQILGQGPKLLIQFQNNGVVDDSQLPKDRFSAERLKGVDSTLKIQPAKLEDSAVYLCASSFLSIEGNTIYFGEGSWLTVV.